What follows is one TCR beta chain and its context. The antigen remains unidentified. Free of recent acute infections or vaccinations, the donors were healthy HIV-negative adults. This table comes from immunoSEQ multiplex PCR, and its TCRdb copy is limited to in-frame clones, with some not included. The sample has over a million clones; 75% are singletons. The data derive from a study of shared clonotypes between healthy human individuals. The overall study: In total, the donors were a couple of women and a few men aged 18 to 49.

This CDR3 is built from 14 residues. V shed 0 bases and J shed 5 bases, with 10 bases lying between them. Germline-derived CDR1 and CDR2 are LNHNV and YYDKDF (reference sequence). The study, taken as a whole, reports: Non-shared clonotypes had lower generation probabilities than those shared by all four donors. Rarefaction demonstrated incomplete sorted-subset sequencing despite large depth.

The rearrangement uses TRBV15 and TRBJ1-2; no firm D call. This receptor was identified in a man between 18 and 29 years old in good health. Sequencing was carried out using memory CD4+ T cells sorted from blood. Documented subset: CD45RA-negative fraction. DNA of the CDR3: TGTGCCACCAGCAGAGATACTACCGGTTATGGCTACACCTTC. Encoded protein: CATSRDTTGYGYTF.